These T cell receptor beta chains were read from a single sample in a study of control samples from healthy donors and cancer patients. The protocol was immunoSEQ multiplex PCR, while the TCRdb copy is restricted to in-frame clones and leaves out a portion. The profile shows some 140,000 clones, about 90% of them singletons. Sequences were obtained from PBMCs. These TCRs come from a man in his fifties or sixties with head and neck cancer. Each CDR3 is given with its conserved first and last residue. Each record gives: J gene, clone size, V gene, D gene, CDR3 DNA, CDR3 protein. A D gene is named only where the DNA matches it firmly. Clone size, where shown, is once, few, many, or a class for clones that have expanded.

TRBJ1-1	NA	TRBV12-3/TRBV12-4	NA	TGTGCCAGCAGCCCTGGCCTGAACACTGAAGCTTTCTTT	CASSPGLNTEAFF
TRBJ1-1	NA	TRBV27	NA	TGTGCCAGCAGTTTGGGGGGGGCTGGGCGTACTGAAGCTTTCTTT	CASSLGGAGRTEAFF
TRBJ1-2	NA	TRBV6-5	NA	TGTGCCAGCAGCGAGGAGCGGCTTTTAAACTATGGCTACACCTTC	CASSEERLLNYGYTF
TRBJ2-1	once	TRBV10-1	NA	TGCGCCAGCAGTGGGGTCCCCCCGTACAATGAGCAGTTCTTC	CASSGVPPYNEQFF
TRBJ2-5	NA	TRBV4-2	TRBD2	TGTGCCAGCAGCCCAGGACTAGCGGGGGGCCTGGGTCGTATGAATCAAGAGACCCAGTACTTC	CASSPGLAGGLGRMNQETQYF
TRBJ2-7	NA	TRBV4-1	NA	TGCGCCAGCAGCCAAGATCCGACTTATAGCTCCTACGAGCAGTACTTC	CASSQDPTYSSYEQYF
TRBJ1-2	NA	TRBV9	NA	TGTGCCAGCAGCGCACTCCCCCCGAGGGGCTACACCTTC	CASSALPPRGYTF
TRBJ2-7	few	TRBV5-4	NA	TGTGCCAGCAGTCCCGACGAGGTCGAGCAGTACTTC	CASSPDEVEQYF
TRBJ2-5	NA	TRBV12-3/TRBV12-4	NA	TGTGCCAGCAGTTTAAGCGAGACCCAGTACTTC	CASSLSETQYF
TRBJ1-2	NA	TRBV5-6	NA	TGTGCCAGCAGTCCGAGTGCCGTCTATGGCTACACCTTC	CASSPSAVYGYTF
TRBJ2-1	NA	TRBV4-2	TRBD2	TGTGCCAGCAGCCAAGAACTGACTAGCGGGAACAATGAGCAGTTCTTC	CASSQELTSGNNEQFF
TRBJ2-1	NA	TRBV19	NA	TGTGCCAGTACCATCACGGGAATTCCCTACAATGAGCAGTTCTTC	CASTITGIPYNEQFF
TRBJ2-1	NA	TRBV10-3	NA	TGTGCCGTAAGGGGAGAGGTTCGTAAGCAGTTCTTC	CAVRGEVRKQFF
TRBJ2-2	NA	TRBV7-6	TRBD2	TGTGCCAGCAGCTTAGCCGCCGGAAGCGGGGGAAACACCGGGGAGCTGTTTTTT	CASSLAAGSGGNTGELFF
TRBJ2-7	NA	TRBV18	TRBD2	TGTGCCAGCTCACCACCGAGTCTAGCGGGGGACGAGCAGTACTTC	CASSPPSLAGDEQYF
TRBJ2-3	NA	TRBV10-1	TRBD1	TGCGCCAGCAGTCAACCGGGACAGGGAATCGCCGATACGCAGTATTTT	CASSQPGQGIADTQYF
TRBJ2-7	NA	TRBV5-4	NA	TGTGCCAGCAGCACGACTGCAACCTACGAGCAGTACTTC	CASSTTATYEQYF
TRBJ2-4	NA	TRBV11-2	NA	TGTGCCAGCAGCTCCGATGACAGACGAAACATTCAGTACTTC	CASSSDDRRNIQYF
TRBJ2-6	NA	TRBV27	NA	TGTGCCAGCAGTTTTGGGTCCTCCGGGGCCAACGTCCTGACTTTC	CASSFGSSGANVLTF
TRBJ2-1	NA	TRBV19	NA	TGTGCCAGTAGTTGGCAGGTCGGTGATAATGAGCAGTTCTTC	CASSWQVGDNEQFF
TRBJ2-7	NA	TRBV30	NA	TGTGCCTGGAGCCCGGGGGGCGGAACCTACGAGCAGTACTTC	CAWSPGGGTYEQYF
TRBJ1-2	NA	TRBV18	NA	TGTGCCAGCTCGGCCGACAGGTCCACTAACTATGGCTACACCTTC	CASSADRSTNYGYTF
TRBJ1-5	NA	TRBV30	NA	TGTGCCTGGACTGAACCGAGAGGGTATAGCAATCAGCCCCAGCATTTT	CAWTEPRGYSNQPQHF
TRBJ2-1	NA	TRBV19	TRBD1	TGTGCCAGTAGCACCGGGACAGGGGCTTTTGATGAGCAGTTCTTC	CASSTGTGAFDEQFF
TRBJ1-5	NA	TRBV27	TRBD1	TGTGCCAGCAGTAGGGACAGGGGCAATCAGCCCCAGCATTTT	CASSRDRGNQPQHF
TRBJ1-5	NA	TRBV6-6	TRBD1	TGTGCCAGCAGTTTGACAGGGGCTTGGAGCAATCAGCCCCAGCATTTT	CASSLTGAWSNQPQHF
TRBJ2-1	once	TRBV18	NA	TGTGCCAGCTCACTAACGGTGGCAGGGCGAAACAATGAGCAGTTCTTC	CASSLTVAGRNNEQFF
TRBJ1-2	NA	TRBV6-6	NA	TGTGCCAGCAGTTATTCGTCGGCTAACTATGGCTACACCTTC	CASSYSSANYGYTF
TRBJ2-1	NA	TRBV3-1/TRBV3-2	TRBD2	TGTGCCAGCAGCCAAGATTCTAGCGGGGGCTCTAATGAGCAGTTCTTC	CASSQDSSGGSNEQFF
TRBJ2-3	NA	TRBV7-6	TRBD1	TGTGCCAGCAGCTTAGCGGCAGCAAATGGGCCGACAGGGAAAGTCGATACGCAGTATTTT	CASSLAAANGPTGKVDTQYF
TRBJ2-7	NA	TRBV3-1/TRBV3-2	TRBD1	TGTGCCAGCAGCCAGGCCGGGACAGGGGTCTACGAGCAGTACTTC	CASSQAGTGVYEQYF
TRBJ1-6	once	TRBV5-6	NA	TGTGCCAGCAACGACAGGTGGAATTCACCCCTCCACTTT	CASNDRWNSPLHF
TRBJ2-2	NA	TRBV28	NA	TGTGCCAGCAGCCCAGGTCTGGACTACCACACCGGGGAGCTGTTTTTT	CASSPGLDYHTGELFF
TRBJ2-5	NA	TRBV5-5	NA	TGTGCCAGCAGCTTAAGACGGGACTTGCTATCAAAGGGACCAGAGACCCAGTACTTC	CASSLRRDLLSKGPETQYF
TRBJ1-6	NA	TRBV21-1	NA	TGTGCCAGCAGCAAAGACCGACAGGCTAATTCACCCCTCCACTTT	CASSKDRQANSPLHF
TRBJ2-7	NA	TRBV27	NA	TGTGCCAGCAGTTTTTTCCCAGAAGGCGAGCAGTACTTC	CASSFFPEGEQYF
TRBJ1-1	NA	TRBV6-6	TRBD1	TGTGCCCACTCCGGGACAGGGCCGAACACTGAAGCTTTCTTT	CAHSGTGPNTEAFF
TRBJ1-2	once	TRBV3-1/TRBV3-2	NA	TGTGCCAGCAGCCAAGCTGACAGAAGCTATGGCTACACCTTC	CASSQADRSYGYTF
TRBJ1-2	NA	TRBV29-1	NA	TGCAGCGTTGAACAGTCAGGGTCTAACTATGGCTACACCTTC	CSVEQSGSNYGYTF
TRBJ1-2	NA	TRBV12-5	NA	TGTGCTAGTGGTTTGGGGGGCTACACCTTC	CASGLGGYTF
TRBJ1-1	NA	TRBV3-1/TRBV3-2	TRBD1	TGTGCCAGCAGCCAAGGGGGACAGGGGCTTAAAAACACTGAAGCTTTCTTT	CASSQGGQGLKNTEAFF
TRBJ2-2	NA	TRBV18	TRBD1	TGTGCCAGCTCACCAACAGGGGGCCAGAACACCGGGGAGCTGTTTTTT	CASSPTGGQNTGELFF
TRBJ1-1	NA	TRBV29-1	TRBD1	TGCAGCGTAGCCGGGACAGGGGTCCCCCGGGGAACTGAAGCTTTCTTT	CSVAGTGVPRGTEAFF
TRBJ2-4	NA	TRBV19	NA	TGTGCCAGTAGTATAATGCTGGCAGGGTCAGACATTCAGTACTTC	CASSIMLAGSDIQYF
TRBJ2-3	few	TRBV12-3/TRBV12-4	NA	TGTGCCAGCAGTTTAGTCCCAGATACGCAGTATTTT	CASSLVPDTQYF